This T cell receptor (beta chain) is drawn from a study of cytotoxic CD8 clonotypes in ibrutinib-treated CLL. The method was immunoSEQ multiplex PCR; TCRdb's version includes in-frame clones alone and lacks a portion of them. The sample has roughly 150,000 clones, roughly 76% seen once; the top ten hold 4.5% to 6%. CDR1 MDHEN and CDR2 SYDVKM come from the germline V gene. The CDR3 has 13 amino acids. J lost 6 bases, V lost 6 bases, and 8 bases had no gene match. The chain couples TRBV28 to TRBJ2-7; 7 bases fit TRBD1. The sequences come from PBMCs, collected after 24 months of ibrutinib treatment. This receptor was obtained from a human donor with chronic lymphocytic leukemia. CDR3 region: CASREGGGLEQYF. The CDR3 DNA reads as TGTGCCAGCAGGGAAGGGGGCGGTCTCGAGCAGTACTTC.